This T cell receptor beta chain was observed in a study of STAT5B mutations in CD4+ large granular lymphocyte leukemia. Regarding the study as a whole: Higher CD4+ than CD8+ T-LGLL clonality might reflect small sample size. Main leukemic clonotypes were patient-specific, but roughly 25% appeared at low frequency elsewhere.

Buffy coats from healthy blood donors served as controls. This clone has only a few counts. No antigen is known for it. Germline V gene sequence: CDR1 MDHEN, CDR2 SYDVKM. The CDR3 covers 11 residues. Trimming took 6 bases from V and 0 from J, leaving 2 bases between them. Authors' data handling: Lowest detectable productive clonotype frequency was 2.59 x 10-5. This table comes from immunoSEQ multiplex PCR, and its TCRdb copy is limited to in-frame clones, with some not included. V, J and clone size reflect that table, while D and trimming were determined from the DNA. The table includes 34,000 or so clones, 85% detected once.

This sequence was found in a human donor in good health. The sample consisted of CD4+ T cells from blood buffy coats. The V and J genes are TRBV28 and TRBJ1-1; D unclear. DNA for the CDR3: TGTGCCAGCAGATTGAACACTGAAGCTTTCTTT. It codes for CASRLNTEAFF.